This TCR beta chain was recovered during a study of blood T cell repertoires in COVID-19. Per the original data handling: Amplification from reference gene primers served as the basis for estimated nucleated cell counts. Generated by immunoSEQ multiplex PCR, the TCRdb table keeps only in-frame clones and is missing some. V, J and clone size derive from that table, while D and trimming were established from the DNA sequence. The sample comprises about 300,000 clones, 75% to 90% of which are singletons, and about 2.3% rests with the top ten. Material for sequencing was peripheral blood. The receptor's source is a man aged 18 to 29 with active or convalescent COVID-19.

The CDR3 spells CASRFDRSNSPLHF. For the CDR3, the DNA is TGCGCCAGCAGGTTCGACAGGTCTAATTCACCCCTCCACTTT. The rearrangement joins TRBV5-1 to TRBJ1-6; weak D call: TRBD1 (6 bases). CDR1 is SGHRS, CDR2 YFSETQ, per germline. Deletions cut 5 bases from V and 6 bases from J, with 12 bases between. The CDR3 spans 14 residues.